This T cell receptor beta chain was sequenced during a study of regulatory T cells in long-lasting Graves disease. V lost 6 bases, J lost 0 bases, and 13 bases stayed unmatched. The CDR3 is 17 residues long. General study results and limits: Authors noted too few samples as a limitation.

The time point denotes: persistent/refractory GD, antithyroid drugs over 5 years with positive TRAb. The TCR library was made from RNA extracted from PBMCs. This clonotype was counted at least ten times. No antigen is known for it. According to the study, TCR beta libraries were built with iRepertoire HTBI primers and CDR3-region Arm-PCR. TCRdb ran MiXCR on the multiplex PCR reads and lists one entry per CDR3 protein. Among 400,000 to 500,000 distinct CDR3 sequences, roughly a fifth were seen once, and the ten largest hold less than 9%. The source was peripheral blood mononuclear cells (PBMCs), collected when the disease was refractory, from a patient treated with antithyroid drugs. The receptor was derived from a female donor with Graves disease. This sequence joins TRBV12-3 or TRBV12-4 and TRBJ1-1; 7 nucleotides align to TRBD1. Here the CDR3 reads CASSQGRGRSVNTEAFF. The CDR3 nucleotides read TGTGCCAGCAGCCAGGGGAGGGGGCGATCTGTGAACACTGAAGCTTTCTTT.